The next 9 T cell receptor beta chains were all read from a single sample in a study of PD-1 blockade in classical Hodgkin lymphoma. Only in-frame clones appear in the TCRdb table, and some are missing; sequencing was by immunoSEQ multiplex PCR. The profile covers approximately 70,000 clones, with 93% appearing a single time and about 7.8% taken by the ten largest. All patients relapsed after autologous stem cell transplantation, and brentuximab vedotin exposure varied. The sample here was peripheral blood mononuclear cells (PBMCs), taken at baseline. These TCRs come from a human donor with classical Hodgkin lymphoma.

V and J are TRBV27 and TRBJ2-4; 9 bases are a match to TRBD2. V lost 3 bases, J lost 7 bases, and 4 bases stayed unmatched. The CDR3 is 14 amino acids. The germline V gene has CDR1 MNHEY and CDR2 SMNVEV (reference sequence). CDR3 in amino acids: CASSFSGRGNIQYF. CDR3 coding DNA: TGTGCCAGCAGTTTTAGCGGGAGAGGGAACATTCAGTACTTC.

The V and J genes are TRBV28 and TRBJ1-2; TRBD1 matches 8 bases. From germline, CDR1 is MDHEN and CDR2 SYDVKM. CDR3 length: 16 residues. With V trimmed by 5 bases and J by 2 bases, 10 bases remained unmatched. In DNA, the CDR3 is TGTGCCAGCAGTCTTGTAGGTGGACAGGGAAACTATGGCTACACCTTC. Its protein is CASSLVGGQGNYGYTF.

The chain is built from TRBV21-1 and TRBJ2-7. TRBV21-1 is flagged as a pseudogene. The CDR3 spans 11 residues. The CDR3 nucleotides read TGTGCCACCTCCAAAGTTGGCGAGCAGTACTTC. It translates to CATSKVGEQYF.

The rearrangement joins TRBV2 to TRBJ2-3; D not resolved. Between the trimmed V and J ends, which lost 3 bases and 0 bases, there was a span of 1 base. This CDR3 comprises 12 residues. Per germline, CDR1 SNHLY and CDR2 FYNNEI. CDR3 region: CASSESTDTQYF. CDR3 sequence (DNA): TGTGCCAGCAGTGAGAGCACAGATACGCAGTATTTT. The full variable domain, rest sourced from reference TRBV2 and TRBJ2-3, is EPEVTQTPSHQVTQMGQEVILRCVPISNHLYFYWYRQILGQKVEFLVSFYNNEISEKSEIFDDQFSVERPDGSNFTLKIRSTKLEDSAMYFCASSESTDTQYFGPGTRLTVL.

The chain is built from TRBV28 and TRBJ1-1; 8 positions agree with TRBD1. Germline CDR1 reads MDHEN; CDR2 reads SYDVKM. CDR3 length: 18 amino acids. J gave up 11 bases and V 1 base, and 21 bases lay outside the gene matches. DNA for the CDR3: TGTGCCAGCAGTTTATTGGAAGTCCAAGACAGGGGCGCCGGGGGGGCTTTCTTT. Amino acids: CASSLLEVQDRGAGGAFF.

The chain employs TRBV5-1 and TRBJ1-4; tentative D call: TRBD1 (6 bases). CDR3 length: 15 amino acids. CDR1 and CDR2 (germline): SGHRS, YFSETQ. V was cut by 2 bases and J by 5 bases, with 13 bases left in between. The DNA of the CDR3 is TGCGCCAGCAGCTTACGGGGGACACGGAATGAAAAACTGTTTTTT. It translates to CASSLRGTRNEKLFF.

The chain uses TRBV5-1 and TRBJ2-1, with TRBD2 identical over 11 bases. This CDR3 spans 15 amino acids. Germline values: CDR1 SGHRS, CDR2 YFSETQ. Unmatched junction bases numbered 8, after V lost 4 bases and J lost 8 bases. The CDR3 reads CASSPISGGEDEQFF. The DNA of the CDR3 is TGCGCCAGCAGCCCTATTAGCGGGGGGGAGGATGAGCAGTTCTTC.

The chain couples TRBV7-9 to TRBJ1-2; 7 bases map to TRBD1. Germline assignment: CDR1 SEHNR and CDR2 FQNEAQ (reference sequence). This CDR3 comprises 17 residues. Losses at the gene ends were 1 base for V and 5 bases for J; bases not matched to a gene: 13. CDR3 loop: CASSLEWDSLGPYGYTF. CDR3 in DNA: TGTGCCAGCAGCTTAGAGTGGGACAGCCTCGGGCCTTATGGCTACACCTTC.

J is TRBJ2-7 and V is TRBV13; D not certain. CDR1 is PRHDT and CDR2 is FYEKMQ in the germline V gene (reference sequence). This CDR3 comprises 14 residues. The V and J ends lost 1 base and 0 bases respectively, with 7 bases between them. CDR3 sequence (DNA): TGTGCCAGCAGCTTAGACTCCAGCTCCTACGAGCAGTACTTC. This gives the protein CASSLDSSSYEQYF.